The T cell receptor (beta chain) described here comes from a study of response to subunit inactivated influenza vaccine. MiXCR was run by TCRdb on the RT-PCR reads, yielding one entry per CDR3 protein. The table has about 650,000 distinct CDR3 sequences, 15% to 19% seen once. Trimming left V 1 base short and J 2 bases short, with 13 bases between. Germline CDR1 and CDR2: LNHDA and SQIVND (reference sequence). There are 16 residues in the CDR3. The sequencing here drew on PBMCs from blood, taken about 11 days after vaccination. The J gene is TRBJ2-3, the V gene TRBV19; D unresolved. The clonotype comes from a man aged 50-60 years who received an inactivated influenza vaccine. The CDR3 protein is CASSIAFGGNTDTQYF. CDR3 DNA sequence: TGTGCCAGTAGTATAGCGTTCGGCGGAAACACAGATACGCAGTATTTT.